The 30 T cell receptor beta chains in this list originate from one sample, sequenced in a study of T cell responses to AZD1222 COVID-19 vaccine. Measured with immunoSEQ multiplex PCR; TCRdb has only the in-frame clones, and not every one. The repertoire holds 170,000 or so clones, with about nine tenths as singletons. The material was peripheral blood, obtained on day 0 of AZD1222 vaccination. The source is an adult in good health.

The DNA of the CDR3 is TGTGCCGGCCGTTCATGGAACTTCAACGAGCAGTACTTC. Protein: CAGRSWNFNEQYF. The V and J genes are TRBV5-6 and TRBJ2-7; D is undetermined. Germline V gene data show CDR1 as SGHDT and CDR2 as YYEEEE. V was clipped by 10 bases and J by 5 bases, with 19 bases between them. This CDR3 is 13 amino acids long.

V and J are TRBV4-1 and TRBJ2-1; weak D call: TRBD1 (6 bases). This CDR3 is built from 13 residues. The V end lost 0 bases, the J end lost 14 bases, and 14 bases lay between the germline ends. Germline-derived CDR1 and CDR2 are MGHRA and YSYEKL. The chain's CDR3 is CASSQEQGSKEFF. The CDR3 DNA follows: TGCGCCAGCAGCCAAGAACAGGGATCCAAAGAGTTCTTC.

The gene calls are TRBV5-1 and TRBJ1-1, with 9 bases that match TRBD1. J gave up 4 bases and V 4 bases, and 8 bases lay outside the gene matches. The CDR3 has 15 residues. Germline CDR1 is SGHRS and CDR2 is YFSETQ. Here the CDR3 DNA reads TGCGCCAGCAGCAGCTCCGGGACAGGGACCACTGAAGCTTTCTTT. Translated, it gives CASSSSGTGTTEAFF.

V usage is TRBV19 and J usage is TRBJ1-6; TRBD1 matches at 10 bases. The CDR3 runs to 16 residues. Germline V gene sequence: CDR1 LNHDA, CDR2 SQIVND (reference sequence). Trimming cost V 10 bases and J 9 bases; bases outside gene matches: 15. Written as DNA, the CDR3 is TGTGCCACCAGAAAGGGACAGGGGATATTTCGTTCACCCCTCCACTTT. Protein sequence: CATRKGQGIFRSPLHF.

The rearrangement joins TRBV9 to TRBJ1-2, with 7 nucleotides matching TRBD1. CDR3 size: 15 residues. CDR1 is SGDLS and CDR2 is YYNGEE in the germline V gene. The junction had 10 bases not matched to a gene; V was cut back by 1 base and J by 7 bases. Written as DNA, the CDR3 is TGTGCCAGCAGCGTAACCCCCAGGGGGGAGGGTGGCTACACCTTC. Amino acid sequence: CASSVTPRGEGGYTF.

V usage is TRBV3-1 (or the pseudogene TRBV3-2) and J usage is TRBJ1-2, with D unclear. The CDR3 has 14 amino acids. The germline V gene has CDR1 LGHDT and CDR2 YNNKEL (reference sequence). The V and J ends lost 0 bases and 4 bases respectively, with 9 bases between them. The CDR3 loop is CASSQEGNSYGYTF. As DNA, the CDR3 is TGTGCCAGCAGCCAAGAGGGAAATAGCTATGGCTACACCTTC.

The chain combines TRBV28 with TRBJ1-1, with TRBD1 identical over 8 bases. The CDR3 has 15 residues. Per the germline V gene, CDR1 is MDHEN and CDR2 is SYDVKM. The junction had 10 bases not matched to a gene; V was cut back by 6 bases and J by 4 bases. The DNA of the CDR3 is TGTGCCAGCAGGCCGCAGGGGGCAGATTTCACTGAAGCTTTCTTT. Translating gives CASRPQGADFTEAFF.

The chain is built from TRBV11-2 and TRBJ1-3, with TRBD1 matching 9 bases. J lost 4 bases, V lost 3 bases, and 1 base had no gene match. Per the germline V gene, CDR1 is SGHAT and CDR2 is FQNNGV. CDR3 length: 14 amino acids. The CDR3 sequence: CASSFGTGGNTIYF. As DNA, the CDR3 is TGTGCCAGCAGCTTCGGGACAGGGGGAAACACCATATATTTT.

CDR3 bases: TGTGCCAGCAGGATGACAGGGTCCATGAACACTGAAGCTTTCTTT. Translating gives CASRMTGSMNTEAFF. This chain links TRBV28 with TRBJ1-1; 7 bases are a match to TRBD1. This CDR3 has 15 amino acids. CDR1 and CDR2 (germline): MDHEN, SYDVKM. Trimming at V came to 6 bases and at J to 0 bases, leaving 7 bases not matched to a gene.

The rearrangement joins TRBV7-8 to TRBJ2-7; no firm D call. The germline CDR1 and CDR2 sequences are SGHVS and FQNEAQ. The CDR3 runs to 14 residues. Trimming cost V 2 bases and J 1 base, with 9 bases left between them. CDR3 nucleotides: TGTGCCAGCAGCTTAATGTCAGGATCCTACGAGCAGTACTTC. Translation: CASSLMSGSYEQYF.

The CDR3 region is CASSLYDGSSNDGYTF. DNA of the CDR3: TGTGCCAGCAGCTTGTATGACGGCAGCTCGAACGATGGCTACACCTTC. This chain uses TRBV5-6 with TRBJ1-2; D remains unclear. Trimming removed 1 base from V and 6 bases from J, with 19 bases in between. The CDR3 extends over 16 amino acids. The V gene's germline CDR1 is SGHDT and CDR2 YYEEEE.

The chain recombines TRBV9 with TRBJ2-6, with D unclear. Germline assignment: CDR1 SGDLS and CDR2 YYNGEE. The ends were cut back, 6 bases at V and 0 bases at J, with 10 bases in the middle. The CDR3 extends over 15 amino acids. CDR3 region: CASNKGVSGANVLTF. The CDR3 DNA reads as TGTGCCAGCAATAAAGGCGTCTCTGGGGCCAACGTCCTGACTTTC.

The CDR3: CASSLVSGGDYEQYF. The CDR3 DNA is TGTGCCAGCAGCTTAGTTAGCGGGGGGGACTACGAGCAGTACTTC. This chain uses TRBV7-2 with TRBJ2-7, with 11 positions matching TRBD2. The J segment lost 3 bases and the V segment lost 1 base, leaving 2 bases of the junction unmatched. CDR1 and CDR2 from the germline V gene are SGHTA and FQGNSA. This CDR3 is 15 amino acids long.

This clone came up a few times. The chain employs TRBV4-1 and TRBJ1-2; D is uncertain. From germline, CDR1 is MGHRA and CDR2 YSYEKL. V shed 1 base and J shed 4 bases, with 19 bases lying between them. This CDR3 is built from 17 residues. The CDR3 DNA follows: TGCGCCAGCAGCCAAGGACCCCTAATCCAAGAGAGCTATGGCTACACCTTC. Translating gives CASSQGPLIQESYGYTF.

The V and J genes are TRBV7-8 and TRBJ1-5; D is unresolved. There are 12 residues in the CDR3. The V end was cut by 3 bases, the J end by 5 bases, with 5 bases between. Germline CDR1 is SGHVS and CDR2 is FQNEAQ. The CDR3 DNA is TGTGCCAGCAGCTTTCAGGATCAGCCCCAGCATTTT. Translated: CASSFQDQPQHF.

CDR3 residues: CASSQDLAGGQETQYF. CDR3 nucleotides: TGTGCCAGCAGCCAAGATCTGGCGGGGGGGCAGGAGACCCAGTACTTC. The chain joins TRBV3-1 (or the pseudogene TRBV3-2) to TRBJ2-5; 9 bases fit TRBD2. Per the germline V gene, CDR1 is LGHDT and CDR2 is YNNKEL (reference sequence). After removal of 0 bases from V and 5 bases from J, the junction contained 7 bases not matched to a gene. The CDR3 runs to 16 residues.

The genes are TRBV4-3 and TRBJ2-2; D perhaps matches TRBD2 (5 bases). V shed 4 bases and J shed 8 bases, with 14 bases lying between them. Per the germline V gene, CDR1 is LGHNA and CDR2 is YSLEER. This CDR3 is 14 amino acids long. The CDR3 region is CASSLDSPKGELFF. CDR3 DNA: TGCGCCAGCAGCCTGGACTCCCCGAAGGGGGAGCTGTTTTTT.

The chain combines TRBV19 with TRBJ2-7; D unclear. Germline V lookup: CDR1 LNHDA, CDR2 SQIVND (reference sequence). The CDR3 totals 13 residues. V lost 4 bases and J 0 bases, leaving 7 bases between the germline ends. The CDR3 nucleotides are TGTGCCAGTAGTACAGGCTTCTCCTACGAGCAGTACTTC. This gives the protein CASSTGFSYEQYF.

This rearrangement joins TRBV5-1 to TRBJ1-3; 8 nucleotides align to TRBD1. J lost 7 bases, V lost 4 bases, and 7 bases had no gene match. The CDR3 extends over 14 amino acids. Germline V CDR1 and CDR2: SGHRS, YFSETQ. As DNA, the CDR3 is TGCGCCAGCAGCCCCGGGACAGGCGGGAACACCATATATTTT. Protein sequence: CASSPGTGGNTIYF.

The chain combines TRBV28 with TRBJ1-2; the D gene is possibly TRBD1 (6 bases). This CDR3 contains 17 residues. Per germline, CDR1 MDHEN and CDR2 SYDVKM. V gave up 6 bases and J gave up 0 bases, with 20 bases separating them. The CDR3 is CASSSPRGGLANYGYTF. The CDR3 nucleotides are TGTGCCAGCAGCTCTCCCAGGGGAGGGCTAGCTAACTATGGCTACACCTTC.

In this sample, this clone turned up once. The J gene is TRBJ2-3, the V gene TRBV10-3; possible D gene TRBD1, 7 bases. The germline gives CDR1 ENHRY, CDR2 SYGVKD. Trimming shortened V by 6 bases and J by 6 bases, and 16 bases separated the two germline ends. This CDR3 is built from 14 residues. The CDR3 nucleotides are TGTGCCATCAGCCGCGACAGGGACTCTGATACGCAGTATTTT. Amino acid sequence: CAISRDRDSDTQYF.

The CDR3 nucleotides read TGTGCCTGGAGGGGGACAGCCTCTGGAAACACCATATATTTT. It is translated as CAWRGTASGNTIYF. The chain is built from TRBV30 and TRBJ1-3, with 7 bases that match TRBD1. V lost 3 bases, J lost 0 bases, and 2 bases stayed unmatched. The V gene's germline CDR1 is GTSNPN and CDR2 SVGIG (reference sequence). This CDR3 has 14 amino acids.

The chain has TRBV5-1 and TRBJ1-2; D uncertain. The CDR3 loop spans 11 amino acids. Germline loops: CDR1 SGHRS, CDR2 YFSETQ. The V end lost 5 bases, the J end lost 3 bases, and 5 bases lay between the germline ends. CDR3 residues: CASRNYYGYTF. In nucleotides, the CDR3 is TGCGCCAGCAGAAATTACTATGGCTACACCTTC.

The J gene is TRBJ2-7, the V gene TRBV12-3 or TRBV12-4; D gene ambiguous. V lost 2 bases and J lost 3, with 2 bases in between. The CDR3 runs to 11 residues. In DNA form, the CDR3 reads TGTGCCAGCAGTTTATTCTACGAGCAGTACTTC. Translating gives CASSLFYEQYF.

V usage is TRBV2 and J usage is TRBJ1-4; no clear D. Trimming shortened V by 2 bases and J by 4 bases, and 20 bases separated the two germline ends. CDR1 SNHLY and CDR2 FYNNEI come from the germline V gene. The CDR3 has 18 amino acids. For the CDR3, the DNA is TGTGCCAGCAGTGAACCGGGTCAGAGACCCTTTGATAATGAAAAACTGTTTTTT. Protein product: CASSEPGQRPFDNEKLFF.

The rearrangement links TRBV5-1 to TRBJ1-1; 9 bases line up with TRBD1. Germline values: CDR1 SGHRS, CDR2 YFSETQ. There are 17 residues in the CDR3. The junction had 10 bases not matched to a gene; V was cut back by 2 bases and J by 2 bases. The CDR3 loop is CASSLFGQGSSNTEAFF. CDR3 bases: TGCGCCAGCAGCTTATTTGGACAGGGGTCATCAAACACTGAAGCTTTCTTT.

V and J are TRBV6-5 and TRBJ1-5; 7 bases line up with TRBD1. CDR1 MNHEY and CDR2 SVGAGI come from the germline V gene. The CDR3 consists of 13 residues. V was clipped by 6 bases and J by 9 bases; unmatched bases: 8. CDR3 sequence reads: CASRKDRSSPQHF. DNA of the CDR3: TGTGCCAGCAGAAAGGACAGGAGCTCGCCCCAGCATTTT.

This clone was seen a single time. The genes are TRBV7-8 and TRBJ1-5, with 8 positions matching TRBD1. Germline assignment: CDR1 SGHVS and CDR2 FQNEAQ. The CDR3 extends over 14 amino acids. V shed 3 bases, J shed 7 bases, and the junction held 5 bases outside the gene matches. CDR3 sequence: CASSFGQGGQPQHF. The CDR3 DNA reads TGTGCCAGCAGCTTCGGACAGGGAGGGCAGCCCCAGCATTTT.

This sequence joins TRBV29-1 and TRBJ2-5; 12 nucleotides line up with TRBD2. Germline V lookup: CDR1 SQVTM, CDR2 ANQGSEA. The CDR3 is 18 residues long. V was pared by 5 bases and J by 0 bases, with 13 bases of the junction left unmatched. CDR3 residues: CSVLLAGGNEGYQETQYF. The CDR3, as DNA: TGCAGCGTTCTACTAGCGGGGGGAAACGAAGGGTACCAAGAGACCCAGTACTTC. Full variable domain (outside the CDR3, taken from reference TRBV29-1 and TRBJ2-5): SAVISQKPSRDICQRGTSLTIQCQVDSQVTMMFWYRQQPGQSLTLIATANQGSEATYESGFVIDKFPISRPNLTFSTLTVSNMSPEDSSIYLCSVLLAGGNEGYQETQYFGPGTRLLVL.

The genes are TRBV5-4 and TRBJ1-2; 7 positions match TRBD1. V trimming: 3 bases; J trimming: 6 bases; junction bases outside the gene matches: 14. This CDR3 has 16 amino acids. Germline values: CDR1 SGHNT, CDR2 YYREEE (reference sequence). Written as DNA, the CDR3 is TGTGCCAGCAGCTCCCCAGGGGGGCTATACCGGGATGGCTACACCTTC. The encoded protein is CASSSPGGLYRDGYTF.